A single sample gave rise to the 10 T cell receptor beta chains below, sequenced in a study of spatial heterogeneity in lung cancer. Stated time point: sample taken at primary tumor resection. Study findings and constraints: Higher tumor mutation counts went along with higher counts of expanded intratumoral alpha and beta TCRs.

Each CDR3 protein gets one entry after TCRdb re-called the 5' RACE reads with MiXCR. The sample has fewer than 30,000 distinct CDR3 sequences, about 7% seen once; the top ten hold roughly 22%. Which antigens these TCRs recognize remains unknown. Source: lung tumor tissue, taken at surgery. The receptor source for this set is a male donor with early-stage non-small cell lung cancer.

In this sample, this clonotype turned up many times. The chain combines TRBV15 with TRBJ2-3; 8 bases agree with TRBD1. This CDR3 is 13 amino acids long. Germline V gene sequence: CDR1 LNHNV, CDR2 YYDKDF (reference sequence). V was pared by 5 bases and J by 7 bases, with 5 bases of the junction left unmatched. CDR3 nucleotide sequence: TGTGCCACCAGCCTAGGGACAGGCAATACGCAGTATTTT. As protein: CATSLGTGNTQYF.

This clonotype was recorded at least ten times. The CDR3 bases are TGTGCCACTTCAAGGGCAGGGGGCAATCAGCCCCAGCATTTT. It encodes CATSRAGGNQPQHF. The J gene is TRBJ1-5, the V gene TRBV24-1, with TRBD1 as a possible D gene (6 bases). Germline assignment: CDR1 KGHDR and CDR2 SFDVKD. The CDR3 is 14 amino acids. Trimming removed 10 bases at V and 2 bases at J, with 14 bases between.

This clonotype was counted many times. The chain recombines TRBV7-2 with TRBJ1-2; 10 bases are a match to TRBD1. There are 15 residues in the CDR3. The ends lost 4 bases at V and 7 bases at J; junction bases unmatched: 9. The germline V gene has CDR1 SGHTA and CDR2 FQGNSA. As DNA, the CDR3 is TGTGCCAGCAGCTCGACCGGGACAGGGGCTTTTGGCTACACCTTC. Translation gives CASSSTGTGAFGYTF.

The table lists this clonotype with many counts. CDR3 residues: CASSLAHVSNTGELFF. The DNA of the CDR3 is TGTGCCAGCAGCTTAGCGCACGTCTCGAACACCGGGGAGCTGTTTTTT. V gene TRBV7-2 combines with J gene TRBJ2-2; no firm D call. CDR3 length equals 16 residues. Germline V gives CDR1 SGHTA, CDR2 FQGNSA. Trimming removed 0 bases from V and 0 bases from J, with 8 bases in between.

The chain combines TRBV3-1 with TRBJ2-6; TRBD1 aligns across 8 bases. Germline V gene data show CDR1 as LGHDT and CDR2 as YNNKEL (reference sequence). The trim removed 2 bases at V and 2 bases at J, leaving 8 bases unmatched. The CDR3 runs 18 residues. This CDR3 reads CASSQNRDRFAGANVLTF. The CDR3 DNA reads TGTGCCAGCAGCCAAAACCGGGACAGGTTCGCTGGGGCCAACGTCCTGACTTTC.

The chain employs TRBV18 and TRBJ2-7; 7 nucleotides agree with TRBD2. There are 13 residues in the CDR3. Germline V gene sequence: CDR1 KGHSH, CDR2 LQKENI. Trimming at V came to 4 bases and at J to 3 bases, leaving 3 bases not matched to a gene. The CDR3 DNA follows: TGTGCCAGCTCACTGGGGGGGAACTACGAGCAGTACTTC. Its protein product is CASSLGGNYEQYF.

This clonotype was seen repeatedly, ten times or more. This chain uses TRBV28 with TRBJ1-2, with D perhaps TRBD1 (6 bases). The germline CDR1 and CDR2 sequences are MDHEN and SYDVKM. V was shortened by 6 bases and J by 6 bases, with 8 bases between the two germline ends. The CDR3 covers 11 residues. The CDR3, as DNA: TGTGCCAGCAGCAACAGGGATGGCTACACCTTC. Its translation is CASSNRDGYTF.

The chain carries TRBV12-3 or TRBV12-4 and TRBJ1-1; 9 positions match TRBD1. V dropped 7 bases and J dropped 5; count of bases not matched to a gene: 11. The CDR3 runs to 15 residues. This CDR3 is CASTPNRGQGTEAFF. In DNA, the CDR3 is TGTGCCAGCACTCCTAACAGGGGGCAAGGAACTGAAGCTTTCTTT.

The gene calls are TRBV5-1 and TRBJ2-6, with no clear D. Trimming cost V 4 bases and J 0 bases, with 8 bases left between them. The CDR3 totals 15 residues. In germline, CDR1 is SGHRS, CDR2 YFSETQ. The CDR3 sequence is CASSVQSSGANVLTF. In DNA, the CDR3 is TGCGCCAGCAGCGTACAGAGCTCTGGGGCCAACGTCCTGACTTTC.

There are a few counts of this clonotype. The genes are TRBV12-3 or TRBV12-4 and TRBJ1-1; TRBD1 matches 9 bases. CDR3 length: 14 residues. The J segment lost 4 bases and the V segment lost 2 bases, leaving 2 bases of the junction unmatched. The CDR3 nucleotides read TGTGCCAGCAGTTTACGACAGGGGGTCACTGAAGCTTTCTTT. Translating gives CASSLRQGVTEAFF.